The sequence of this T cell receptor (beta chain) was determined in a study of regulatory T cells in long-lasting Graves disease. Background on the study: By definition, persistent Graves' disease involved antithyroid drugs for over 5 years alongside positive TSH receptor antibodies.

Germline V gene data show CDR1 as MDHEN and CDR2 as SYDVKM. V gave up 7 bases and J gave up 0 bases; unmatched junction bases: 9. The CDR3 is 15 amino acids. This clonotype has a count of ten or more. Stated time point: persistent/refractory GD, antithyroid drugs over 5 years with positive TRAb. Making the TCR library involved RNA that had been extracted from PBMCs. Per American Thyroid Association guidelines, Graves' disease was diagnosed. The TCR beta library used iRepertoire HTBI primers with Arm-PCR amplification of CDR3. TCRdb re-analysed the multiplex PCR reads in MiXCR, keeping a single row per CDR3 protein. The table records about 340,000 distinct CDR3 sequences, 15% to 20% of them present only once.

This TCR was recovered from a female donor with Graves disease. The source was peripheral blood mononuclear cells (PBMCs), collected when the disease was refractory, from a patient treated with antithyroid drugs. The chain employs TRBV28 and TRBJ2-7; the match to TRBD1 covers 7 bases. The DNA of the CDR3 is TGTGCCAGCATCCACGACAGGGCCTCCTCCTACGAGCAGTACTTC. As protein: CASIHDRASSYEQYF.